The T cell receptor (beta chain) described here comes from a study of T cell responses to AZD1222 COVID-19 vaccine. Some clones are missing from TCRdb's copy, which holds only in-frame ones; the method was immunoSEQ multiplex PCR. The table shows 90,000 to 150,000 clones, with 80% to 90% occurring only once. General study results and limits: In the spike-specific TCR repertoire, nearly half reportedly target unmutated variant regions. At 160-218 and 743-854, vaccine-associated CD4 TCRs were dominant, and they spanned spike. White British donors predominated, females outnumbered males, and clonal diversity was possibly underestimated.

Comments on this clone: No antigen is known for it.

Sequences were derived from peripheral blood, sampled on day 0 of AZD1222 vaccination. The sequence derives from an adult in good health.

The CDR3 coding sequence is TGTGCCATCAGTGAGAGACAGTCCTACGAGCAGTACTTC. Translation: CAISERQSYEQYF. The chain combines TRBV10-3 with TRBJ2-7; D might be TRBD1 (5 bases). CDR1 is ENHRY, CDR2 SYGVKD, per germline. The CDR3 has 13 residues. V shed 2 bases and J shed 1 base, with 6 bases lying between them.